The 14 T cell receptor beta chains listed next were all sequenced from one sample in a study of response to subunit inactivated influenza vaccine. Via MiXCR, TCRdb re-called the RT-PCR reads, giving one row per CDR3 protein. The sample holds a few hundred thousand distinct CDR3 sequences, about a tenth seen once. The sequencing here drew on PBMCs from blood, taken 45 days after vaccination. These TCRs come from a man between 45 and 60 years old who received an inactivated influenza vaccine.

This rearrangement joins TRBV4-3 to TRBJ2-6, with TRBD1 matching over 8 bases. Unmatched junction bases numbered 10, after V lost 3 bases and J lost 0 bases. The CDR3 loop spans 19 amino acids. The V gene's germline CDR1 is LGHNA and CDR2 YSLEER. Written as DNA, the CDR3 is TGCGCCAGCAGCCACCTACAGGACAGGGTCCACTCTGGGGCCAACGTCCTGACTTTC. It codes for CASSHLQDRVHSGANVLTF.

The chain is built from TRBV4-3 and TRBJ2-2, with D possibly being TRBD1 or TRBD2 (6 bases each). CDR3 length: 16 residues. The V gene lost 0 bases and the J gene lost 6 bases, with 14 bases spanning the gap. In germline, CDR1 is LGHNA, CDR2 YSLEER. The DNA of the CDR3 is TGCGCCAGCAGCCAAGATTGGGGGCTAGCGTCCGGGGAGCTGTTTTTT. Translated: CASSQDWGLASGELFF.

V is TRBV12-3 or TRBV12-4 and J is TRBJ2-1; 8 bases match TRBD1. This CDR3 contains 16 residues. V lost 5 bases to trimming and J lost 9 bases; unmatched junction nucleotides: 15. For the CDR3, the DNA is TGTGCCAGCAGTACCCCGGGACAGGCCACCCGGGTTGAGCAGTTCTTC. Encoded protein: CASSTPGQATRVEQFF.

There are many counts of this clonotype. The genes are TRBV6-5 and TRBJ2-3; 11 positions agree with TRBD2. The CDR3 spans 17 residues. The V gene's germline CDR1 is MNHEY and CDR2 SVGAGI. Unmatched junction bases numbered 4, after V lost 2 bases and J lost 0 bases. This CDR3 reads CASSYPGLAGSTDTQYF. The CDR3 bases are TGTGCCAGCAGTTACCCCGGACTAGCGGGCAGCACAGATACGCAGTATTTT.

The gene calls are TRBV11-2 and TRBJ2-1, with TRBD2 identical over 10 bases. There are 15 residues in the CDR3. The germline V gene encodes CDR1 SGHAT and CDR2 FQNNGV. Unmatched junction bases numbered 7, after V lost 5 bases and J lost 6 bases. The CDR3 DNA is TGTGCCAGCAGCCCACAGCGGGGGGGTACCAATGAGCAGTTCTTC. This codes for CASSPQRGGTNEQFF.

The chain is built from TRBV7-8 and TRBJ2-7; D perhaps matches TRBD2 (5 bases). Germline V gives CDR1 SGHVS, CDR2 FQNEAQ. CDR3 length equals 15 residues. The V and J ends lost 3 bases and 9 bases respectively, with 21 bases between them. CDR3 in amino acids: CASSFRRQREWVQYF. The CDR3 bases are TGTGCCAGCAGCTTTCGGAGGCAGAGGGAGTGGGTGCAGTACTTC.

This clonotype was recorded many times. The chain has TRBV12-3 or TRBV12-4 and TRBJ2-7, with 8 bases that match TRBD1. There are 13 residues in the CDR3. V lost 6 bases to trimming and J lost 3 bases; unmatched junction nucleotides: 4. As DNA, the CDR3 is TGTGCCAGCAGAGAACAGGGGGGCTACGAGCAGTACTTC. Translation gives CASREQGGYEQYF.

The chain carries TRBV30 and TRBJ2-7; D is possibly TRBD2 (5 bases). From germline, CDR1 is GTSNPN and CDR2 SVGIG (reference sequence). V lost 1 base and J lost 0, with 13 bases in between. The CDR3 has 15 amino acids. In nucleotides, the CDR3 is TGTGCCTGGAGTGCAGCTCTGACTATCTCCTACGAGCAGTACTTC. Translation gives CAWSAALTISYEQYF.

This clonotype was recorded at least ten times. CDR3 DNA: TGCAGCGCTGGACTAGCGAGCGGGGAGCTGTTTTTT. Protein product: CSAGLASGELFF. V usage is TRBV29-1 and J usage is TRBJ2-2; 9 nucleotides match TRBD2. Germline V gives CDR1 SQVTM, CDR2 ANQGSEA. With 7 bases clipped from V and 7 bases from J, the junction kept 4 bases outside the gene matches. The CDR3 is 12 residues long.

The V gene is TRBV4-1, the J gene TRBJ2-2; D is unresolved. CDR1 is MGHRA and CDR2 is YSYEKL in the germline V gene. This CDR3 contains 16 residues. Trimming left V 0 bases short and J 1 base short, with 9 bases between. In nucleotides, the CDR3 is TGCGCCAGCAGCCAAGAGAGTAGCCGGAACACCGGGGAGCTGTTTTTT. Encoded protein: CASSQESSRNTGELFF.

CDR3 amino acids: CASSLTGGPSYEQYF. CDR3 nucleotides: TGTGCCAGCAGTTTGACGGGTGGACCCTCCTACGAGCAGTACTTC. This chain connects TRBV27 to TRBJ2-7; D is undetermined. The V and J ends lost 3 bases and 0 bases respectively, with 12 bases between them. CDR3 length: 15 amino acids. Germline V gene lookup returns CDR1 MNHEY and CDR2 SMNVEV (reference sequence).

The chain combines TRBV6-5 with TRBJ2-1, with D possibly TRBD2 on 6 matching bases. Trimming took 4 bases from V and 5 from J, leaving 12 bases between them. The CDR3 covers 14 residues. CDR1 is MNHEY and CDR2 is SVGAGI in the germline V gene. The CDR3 DNA sequence: TGTGCCAGCAGTTGGCGGACTACCAACAATGAGCAGTTCTTC. Translated: CASSWRTTNNEQFF.

This clonotype was counted at least ten times. This rearrangement joins TRBV12-3 or TRBV12-4 to TRBJ2-1; 8 nucleotides align to TRBD2. The length of the CDR3 is 12 residues. V lost 5 bases, J lost 12 bases, and 6 bases stayed unmatched. CDR3 sequence reads: CASSGLALGQFF. CDR3 in DNA: TGTGCCAGCAGTGGACTAGCTCTGGGGCAGTTCTTC.

This clonotype came up a few times. The V and J genes are TRBV11-3 and TRBJ1-5, with D hard to call. Trimming shortened V by 4 bases and J by 0 bases, and 10 bases separated the two germline ends. Germline CDR1 reads SGHNT; CDR2 reads YENEEA. The CDR3 contains 15 residues. The CDR3 region has the DNA TGTGCCAGCAGCTCGGGCCCGACTAGCAATCAGCCCCAGCATTTT. Amino acid sequence: CASSSGPTSNQPQHF.